These 20 T cell receptor beta chains share one sample of origin, sequenced in a study of T cells in Graves' hyperthyroidism and ophthalmopathy. Researchers amplified the TCR beta CDR3 regions from RNA transcripts. In the first-round RT-PCR of the TCR CDR3, the HTBI primer set was used. TCRdb recomputed calls from the multiplex PCR reads with MiXCR, one row per CDR3 protein. The top ten hold roughly 6.9% of the sample, which has approximately 600,000 distinct CDR3 sequences, 13% to 15% seen once. Source material: blood. The receptor set was obtained from a woman between 18 and 29 years old with Graves' ophthalmopathy.

The table lists this clonotype with a few counts. This chain links TRBV9 with TRBJ2-3, with D possibly TRBD2 on 5 matching bases. This CDR3 spans 15 amino acids. Trimming pared 1 base from V and 1 base from J, leaving 10 bases between. In germline, CDR1 is SGDLS, CDR2 YYNGEE. CDR3 in DNA: TGTGCCAGCAGCGTATCAGCGGAGCGCACAGATACGCAGTATTTT. Translated, it gives CASSVSAERTDTQYF.

This chain joins TRBV25-1 and TRBJ2-7, with D maybe TRBD1 (6 bases). Germline CDR1 and CDR2: MGHDK and SYGVNS. Trimming removed 5 bases from V and 1 base from J, with 12 bases in between. There are 14 residues in the CDR3. CDR3 protein: CASSRTEGSYEQYF. DNA of the CDR3: TGTGCCAGCAGTAGGACAGAGGGATCCTACGAGCAGTACTTC.

In the case of this clonotype: A much larger clone lies a single base off, so this may be a read error. This chain connects TRBV20-1 to TRBJ2-1; possibly TRBD2 for D (5 bases). This CDR3 has 12 residues. Germline V lookup: CDR1 DFQATT, CDR2 SNEGSKA (reference sequence). With 0 bases removed from V and 13 bases from J, the gap between germline ends came to 13 bases. The CDR3 DNA is TGCAGTGCTAGAGATCATGGGGAGACCCAGTTCTTC. Residues: CSARDHGETQFF.

This clonotype was detected a few times. The J gene is TRBJ2-3, the V gene TRBV5-1; the D gene could be TRBD1 or TRBD2 (5 bases each). The CDR3 is 14 amino acids. Germline V gives CDR1 SGHRS, CDR2 YFSETQ. Trimming removed 7 bases at V and 4 bases at J, with 16 bases between. The CDR3 DNA reads TGCGCCAGCGCGCCGGGGCAGGGACCAGATACGCAGTATTTT. Translating it yields CASAPGQGPDTQYF.

V gene TRBV4-2 combines with J gene TRBJ2-3; 9 bases are shared with TRBD2. The germline V gene encodes CDR1 LGHNA and CDR2 YNFKEQ. V lost 1 base to trimming and J lost 4 bases; unmatched junction nucleotides: 9. This CDR3 comprises 17 residues. CDR3 nucleotide sequence: TGTGCCAGCAGCCAAGGCCGGGGCGGGAGGGCCGCAGATACGCAGTATTTT. Its protein product is CASSQGRGGRAADTQYF.

This clonotype was picked up many times. This chain joins TRBV20-1 and TRBJ2-1, with 8 bases fitting TRBD2. The germline V gene has CDR1 DFQATT and CDR2 SNEGSKA (reference sequence). V shed 0 bases, J shed 5 bases, and the junction held 6 bases outside the gene matches. The CDR3 contains 15 residues. The CDR3 protein is CSARDPRTSNNEQFF. The CDR3 DNA sequence: TGCAGTGCTAGAGATCCCCGGACTAGCAACAATGAGCAGTTCTTC.

This clonotype occurred many times. This chain connects TRBV3-1 to TRBJ2-1, with TRBD1 as a possible D gene (5 bases). Germline lookup yields CDR1 LGHDT and CDR2 YNNKEL (reference sequence). The CDR3 length is 16 residues. The ends were cut back, 5 bases at V and 0 bases at J, with 14 bases in the middle. For the CDR3, the DNA is TGTGCCAGCAGCACACACAGGTCTGGCTCCTACAATGAGCAGTTCTTC. Translation gives CASSTHRSGSYNEQFF.

This chain links TRBV28 with TRBJ2-1, with a possible D match to TRBD2 (5 bases). CDR1 and CDR2 from the germline V gene are MDHEN and SYDVKM. Trimming took 4 bases from V and 0 from J, leaving 7 bases between them. The CDR3 is made up of 14 amino acids. CDR3 region: CASSSDYSYNEQFF. In DNA form, the CDR3 reads TGTGCCAGCAGTTCAGACTACTCCTACAATGAGCAGTTCTTC.

The genes are TRBV5-8 and TRBJ1-2; 7 bases are a match to TRBD1. Germline values: CDR1 SGHTS, CDR2 YDEGEE. This CDR3 contains 19 residues. With 3 bases clipped from V and 6 bases from J, the junction kept 23 bases outside the gene matches. The DNA for the CDR3 is TGTGCCAGCAGCTCGGGGGGTCCCGGACAGGCCATTTTGGGGGATGGCTACACCTTC. This translates into CASSSGGPGQAILGDGYTF.

Many counts were recorded for this clonotype. The chain uses TRBV20-1 and TRBJ2-1; 13 bases are shared with TRBD2. This CDR3 spans 20 amino acids. CDR1 and CDR2 from the germline V gene are DFQATT and SNEGSKA (reference sequence). V was clipped by 0 bases and J by 0 bases; unmatched bases: 11. The CDR3, as DNA: TGCAGTGCTAGAGAGGGAGTAGGACTAGCGGGAGCGAGCTCCTACAATGAGCAGTTCTTC. Its translation: CSAREGVGLAGASSYNEQFF.

The chain carries TRBV6-1 and TRBJ1-2; 7 bases are a match to TRBD1. Germline values: CDR1 MNHNS, CDR2 SASEGT. This CDR3 is built from 15 residues. V shed 5 bases, J shed 2 bases, and the junction held 8 bases outside the gene matches. CDR3 bases: TGTGCCAGCAGTTATACGGGACAGATGAACTATGGCTACACCTTC. Protein sequence: CASSYTGQMNYGYTF.

This clonotype was recorded at least ten times. The chain couples TRBV2 to TRBJ2-4, with 9 bases fitting TRBD1. Unmatched junction bases numbered 13, after V lost 7 bases and J lost 0 bases. This CDR3 region has 18 residues. The germline CDR1 and CDR2 sequences are SNHLY and FYNNEI. In DNA form, the CDR3 reads TGTGCCAGCATTGAGACAGGGGGGCCGGGGGTAGCCAAAAACATTCAGTACTTC. It codes for CASIETGGPGVAKNIQYF.

Comments on this clonotype: A read error may be the cause here, since a much bigger clone is one base away. The chain is built from TRBV7-6 and TRBJ2-5; TRBD2 matches at 7 bases. From germline, CDR1 is SGHVS and CDR2 FNYEAQ. The CDR3 totals 15 residues. The CDR3 reads CANSPRAGEGETQYF. The DNA of the CDR3 is TGTGCCAACAGCCCCCGCGCGGGAGAGGGGGAGACCCAGTACTTC.

V is TRBV19 and J is TRBJ1-2; no clear D. The V gene lost 7 bases and the J gene lost 6 bases, with 15 bases spanning the gap. The CDR3 loop spans 13 amino acids. CDR1 is LNHDA and CDR2 is SQIVND in the germline V gene (reference sequence). CDR3 in DNA: TGTGCCAGTAAAGGGTATCGGGAGGATGGCTACACCTTC. This gives the protein CASKGYREDGYTF.

This clonotype was seen a single time. CDR3 residues: CAAAGRDRGTGANVLTF. For the CDR3, the DNA is TGTGCCGCAGCCGGCCGGGACAGGGGTACTGGGGCCAACGTCCTGACTTTC. This chain links TRBV24-1 with TRBJ2-6; TRBD1 matches at 10 bases. The trim removed 12 bases at V and 2 bases at J, leaving 12 bases unmatched. Germline V gives CDR1 KGHDR, CDR2 SFDVKD. The CDR3 loop spans 17 amino acids.

Only a few counts were recorded for this clonotype. The chain couples TRBV6-5 to TRBJ2-5, with D perhaps matching TRBD1 (6 bases). The CDR3 totals 15 residues. Germline V gives CDR1 MNHEY, CDR2 SVGAGI. The V and J ends lost 2 bases and 3 bases respectively, with 13 bases between them. As DNA, the CDR3 is TGTGCCAGCAGTTACCCGGGGTCAGGGGAAGAGACCCAGTACTTC. Protein: CASSYPGSGEETQYF.

The V and J genes are TRBV9 and TRBJ1-3; D may be TRBD1 (5 bases). With 3 bases removed from V and 4 bases from J, the gap between germline ends came to 11 bases. This CDR3 is built from 14 residues. Germline CDR1 and CDR2: SGDLS and YYNGEE. CDR3 loop: CASSAQGSGNTIYF. In nucleotides, the CDR3 is TGTGCCAGCAGCGCCCAGGGATCAGGAAACACCATATATTTT.

This chain uses TRBV20-1 with TRBJ2-1; 14 bases agree with TRBD2. Germline V gene lookup returns CDR1 DFQATT and CDR2 SNEGSKA (reference sequence). The V gene end was trimmed by 1 base and the J gene end by 7 bases; junction bases not matched to a gene: 15. CDR3 size: 19 residues. The CDR3 DNA sequence: TGCAGTGCTAGAGCTCTGCGACTAGCGGGAGGGCCGGGGGGGAATGAGCAGTTCTTC. Translating gives CSARALRLAGGPGGNEQFF.

The rearrangement uses TRBV19 and TRBJ2-1; weak D call: TRBD1 (7 bases). Germline V gives CDR1 LNHDA, CDR2 SQIVND (reference sequence). Trimming cost V 3 bases and J 8 bases, with 20 bases left between them. The CDR3 has 16 amino acids. The CDR3 region is CASSMIAGQPRDEQFF. Here the CDR3 DNA reads TGTGCCAGTAGTATGATTGCGGGACAGCCAAGGGATGAGCAGTTCTTC.

The chain couples TRBV2 to TRBJ1-5, with 8 bases fitting TRBD1. This CDR3 is built from 16 residues. V shed 5 bases and J 2 bases; nucleotides not matched to a gene: 8. The germline CDR1 and CDR2 sequences are SNHLY and FYNNEI. The CDR3 spells CASSFLTGEGNQPQHF. CDR3 DNA: TGTGCCAGCAGTTTCCTGACAGGGGAAGGCAATCAGCCCCAGCATTTT.